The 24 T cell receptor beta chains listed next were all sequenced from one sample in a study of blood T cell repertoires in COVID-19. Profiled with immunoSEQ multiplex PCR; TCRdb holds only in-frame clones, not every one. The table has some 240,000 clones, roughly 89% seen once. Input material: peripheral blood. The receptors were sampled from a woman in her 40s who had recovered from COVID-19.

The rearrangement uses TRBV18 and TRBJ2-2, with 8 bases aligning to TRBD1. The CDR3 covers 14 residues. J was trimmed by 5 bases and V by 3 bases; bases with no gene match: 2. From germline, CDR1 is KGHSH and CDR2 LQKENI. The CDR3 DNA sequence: TGTGCCAGCTCACCCCAGGGGGCGACCGGGGAGCTGTTTTTT. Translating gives CASSPQGATGELFF.

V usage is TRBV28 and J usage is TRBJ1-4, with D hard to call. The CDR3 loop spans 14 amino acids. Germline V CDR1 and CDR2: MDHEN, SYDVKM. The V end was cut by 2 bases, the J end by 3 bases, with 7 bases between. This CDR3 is CASSLHRANEKLFF. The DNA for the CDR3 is TGTGCCAGCAGTTTACATCGGGCTAATGAAAAACTGTTTTTT.

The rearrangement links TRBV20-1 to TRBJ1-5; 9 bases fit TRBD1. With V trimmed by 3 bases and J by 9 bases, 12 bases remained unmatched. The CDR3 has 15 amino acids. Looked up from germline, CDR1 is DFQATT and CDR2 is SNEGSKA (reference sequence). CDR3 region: CSASRTTGGDGPQHF. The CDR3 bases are TGCAGTGCTAGTCGGACAACAGGGGGCGACGGGCCCCAGCATTTT.

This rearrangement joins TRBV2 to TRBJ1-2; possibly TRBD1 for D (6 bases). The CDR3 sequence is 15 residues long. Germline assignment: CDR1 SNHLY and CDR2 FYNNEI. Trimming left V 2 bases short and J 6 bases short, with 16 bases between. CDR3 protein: CASSEWVRGMDGYTF. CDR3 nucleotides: TGTGCCAGCAGTGAATGGGTCAGGGGAATGGATGGCTACACCTTC.

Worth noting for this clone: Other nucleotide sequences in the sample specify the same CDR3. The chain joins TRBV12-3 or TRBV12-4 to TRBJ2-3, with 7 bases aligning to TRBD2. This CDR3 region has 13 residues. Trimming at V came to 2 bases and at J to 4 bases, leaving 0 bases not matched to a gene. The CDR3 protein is CASSLRGADTQYF. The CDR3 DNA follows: TGTGCCAGCAGTTTACGGGGGGCAGATACGCAGTATTTT.

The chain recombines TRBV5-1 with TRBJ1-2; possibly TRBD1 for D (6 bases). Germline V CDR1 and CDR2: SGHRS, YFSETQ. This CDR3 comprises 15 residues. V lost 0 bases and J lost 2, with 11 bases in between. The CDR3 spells CASSLGGGPNYGYTF. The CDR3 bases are TGCGCCAGCAGCTTGGGGGGGGGCCCCAACTATGGCTACACCTTC.

CDR3 protein: CASSPRTSLPEHEQYV. In DNA form, the CDR3 reads TGTGCCAGCAGCCCTCGGACTAGCCTCCCGGAGCACGAGCAGTACGTC. This chain uses TRBV9 with TRBJ2-7; TRBD2 matches at 8 bases. The CDR3 has 16 amino acids. The trim removed 4 bases at V and 5 bases at J, leaving 14 bases unmatched. Looked up from germline, CDR1 is SGDLS and CDR2 is YYNGEE.

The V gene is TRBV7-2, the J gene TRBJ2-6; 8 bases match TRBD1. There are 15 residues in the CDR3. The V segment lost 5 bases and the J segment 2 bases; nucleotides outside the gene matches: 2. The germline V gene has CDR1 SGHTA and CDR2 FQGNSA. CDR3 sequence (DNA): TGTGCCAGCAGCCCAGGGGGCGCTGGGGCCAACGTCCTGACTTTC. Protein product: CASSPGGAGANVLTF.

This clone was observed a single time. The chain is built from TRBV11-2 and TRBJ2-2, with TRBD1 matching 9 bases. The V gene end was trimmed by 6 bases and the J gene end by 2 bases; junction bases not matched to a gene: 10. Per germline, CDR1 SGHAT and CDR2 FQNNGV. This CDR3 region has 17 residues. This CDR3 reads CASRPNRGRTNTGELFF. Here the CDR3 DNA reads TGTGCCAGCAGACCTAACAGGGGGCGAACAAACACCGGGGAGCTGTTTTTT.

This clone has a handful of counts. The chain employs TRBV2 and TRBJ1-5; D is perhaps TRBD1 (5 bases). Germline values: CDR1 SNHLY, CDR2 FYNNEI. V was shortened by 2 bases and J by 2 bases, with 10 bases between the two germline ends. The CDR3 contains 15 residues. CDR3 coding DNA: TGTGCCAGCAGTGAACAGGGTATGGGCAATCAGCCCCAGCATTTT. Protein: CASSEQGMGNQPQHF.

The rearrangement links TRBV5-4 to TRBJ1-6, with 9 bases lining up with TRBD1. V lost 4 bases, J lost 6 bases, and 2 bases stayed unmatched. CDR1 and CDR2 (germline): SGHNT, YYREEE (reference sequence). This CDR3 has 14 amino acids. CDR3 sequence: CASSRTGVNSPLHF. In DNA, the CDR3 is TGTGCCAGCAGCAGGACAGGGGTTAATTCACCCCTCCACTTT.

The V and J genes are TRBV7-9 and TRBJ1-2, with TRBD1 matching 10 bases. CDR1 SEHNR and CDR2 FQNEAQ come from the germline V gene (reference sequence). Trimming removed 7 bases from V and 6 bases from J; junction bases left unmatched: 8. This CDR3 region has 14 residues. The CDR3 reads CASTGTGERDGYTF. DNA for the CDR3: TGTGCCAGCACCGGGACAGGGGAGAGGGATGGCTACACCTTC.

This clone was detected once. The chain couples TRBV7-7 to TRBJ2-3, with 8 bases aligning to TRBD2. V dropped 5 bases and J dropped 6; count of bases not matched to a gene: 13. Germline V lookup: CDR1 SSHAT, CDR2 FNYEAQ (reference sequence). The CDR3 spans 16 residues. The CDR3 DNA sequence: TGTGCCAGCAGCGACGGACTAGCCCGAGAGTGGGATACGCAGTATTTT. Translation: CASSDGLAREWDTQYF.

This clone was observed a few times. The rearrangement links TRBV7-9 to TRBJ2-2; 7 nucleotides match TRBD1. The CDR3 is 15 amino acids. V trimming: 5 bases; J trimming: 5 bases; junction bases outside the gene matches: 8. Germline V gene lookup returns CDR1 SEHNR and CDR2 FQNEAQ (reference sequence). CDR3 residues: CASSDPTGITGELFF. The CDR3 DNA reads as TGTGCCAGCAGCGACCCGACAGGGATAACCGGGGAGCTGTTTTTT.

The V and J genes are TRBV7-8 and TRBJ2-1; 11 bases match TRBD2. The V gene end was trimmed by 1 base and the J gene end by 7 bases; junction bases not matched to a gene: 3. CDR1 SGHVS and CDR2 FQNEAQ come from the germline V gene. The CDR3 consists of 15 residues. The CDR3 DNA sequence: TGTGCCAGCAGCTTAGGCGTAGCGGGAGGGAATGAGCAGTTCTTC. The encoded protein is CASSLGVAGGNEQFF.

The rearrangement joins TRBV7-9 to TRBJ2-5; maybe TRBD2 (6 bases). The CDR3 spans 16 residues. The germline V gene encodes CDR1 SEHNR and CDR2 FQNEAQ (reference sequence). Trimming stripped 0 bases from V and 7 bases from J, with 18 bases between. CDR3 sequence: CASSLALSGVGGTQYF. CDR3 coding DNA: TGTGCCAGCAGCTTAGCGCTCTCGGGGGTCGGAGGGACCCAGTACTTC.

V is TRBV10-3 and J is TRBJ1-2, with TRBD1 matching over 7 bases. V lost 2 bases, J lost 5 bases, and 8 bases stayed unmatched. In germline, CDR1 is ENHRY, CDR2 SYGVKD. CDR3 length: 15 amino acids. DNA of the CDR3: TGTGCCATCAGTGAGGCAGGGACAGTTCAGTATGGCTACACCTTC. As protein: CAISEAGTVQYGYTF.

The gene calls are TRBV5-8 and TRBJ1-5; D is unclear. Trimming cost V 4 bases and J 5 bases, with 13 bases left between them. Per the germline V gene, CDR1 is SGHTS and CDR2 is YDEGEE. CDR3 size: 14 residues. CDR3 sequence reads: CASSPVPLDQPQHF. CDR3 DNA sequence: TGTGCCAGCAGCCCGGTTCCCCTCGATCAGCCCCAGCATTTT. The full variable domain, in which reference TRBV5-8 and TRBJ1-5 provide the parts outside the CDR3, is EAGVTQSPTHLIKTRGQQATLRCSPISGHTSVYWYQQALGLGLQFLLWYDEGEERNRGNFPPRFSGRQFPNYSSELNVNALELEDSALYLCASSPVPLDQPQHFGDGTRLSIL.

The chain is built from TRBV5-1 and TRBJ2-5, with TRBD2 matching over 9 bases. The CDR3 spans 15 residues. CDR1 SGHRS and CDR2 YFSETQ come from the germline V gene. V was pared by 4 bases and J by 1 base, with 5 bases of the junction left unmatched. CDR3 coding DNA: TGCGCCAGCAGCACTGGGACTAGCCTCCAAGAGACCCAGTACTTC. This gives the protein CASSTGTSLQETQYF.

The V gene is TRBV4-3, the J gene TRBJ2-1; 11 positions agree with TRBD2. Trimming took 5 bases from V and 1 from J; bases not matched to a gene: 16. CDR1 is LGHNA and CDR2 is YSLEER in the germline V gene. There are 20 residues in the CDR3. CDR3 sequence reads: CASSAWNNGLAGLSYNEQFF. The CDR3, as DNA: TGCGCCAGCAGCGCTTGGAATAACGGACTAGCGGGCTTATCCTACAATGAGCAGTTCTTC.

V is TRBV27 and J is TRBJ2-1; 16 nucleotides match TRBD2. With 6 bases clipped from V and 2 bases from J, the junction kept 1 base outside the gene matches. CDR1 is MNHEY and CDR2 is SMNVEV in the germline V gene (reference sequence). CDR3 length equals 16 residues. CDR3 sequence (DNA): TGTGCCAGCAGGGGACTAGCGGGAGGGCCCTACAATGAGCAGTTCTTC. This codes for CASRGLAGGPYNEQFF.

The chain's CDR3 is CASSSGGEETQYF. In DNA form, the CDR3 reads TGTGCCAGCAGCAGCGGGGGGGAAGAGACCCAGTACTTC. The chain links TRBV5-4 to TRBJ2-5, with 10 nucleotides matching TRBD2. Germline V gene sequence: CDR1 SGHNT, CDR2 YYREEE (reference sequence). The J segment lost 3 bases and the V segment lost 4 bases, leaving 0 bases of the junction unmatched. CDR3 size: 13 residues.

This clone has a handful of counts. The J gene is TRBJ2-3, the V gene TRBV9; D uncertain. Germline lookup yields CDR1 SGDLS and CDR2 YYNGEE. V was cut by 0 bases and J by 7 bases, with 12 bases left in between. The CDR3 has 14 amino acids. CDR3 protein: CASSVGKGANTQYF. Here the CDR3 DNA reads TGTGCCAGCAGCGTAGGTAAAGGAGCGAATACGCAGTATTTT.

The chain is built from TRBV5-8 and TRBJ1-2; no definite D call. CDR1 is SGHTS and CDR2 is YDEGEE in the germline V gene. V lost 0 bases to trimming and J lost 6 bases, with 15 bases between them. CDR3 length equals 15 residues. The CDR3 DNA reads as TGTGCCAGCAGCTTGGGGTACCCTATCATAAATGGCTACACCTTC. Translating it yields CASSLGYPIINGYTF.